One sample yielded the 3 T cell receptor beta chains listed below, sequenced in a study of T-cell memory formation after mild COVID-19. TCRdb fed the 5' RACE reads into MiXCR, producing one record per CDR3 protein. The repertoire consists of about 84,000 distinct CDR3 sequences, with approximately 15% occurring once and the leading ten covering around 29%. Sequencing was done on a sample of PBMCs or a T cell subset sorted from them (not recorded which). These receptors all come from an adult woman who had mild COVID-19 (a few samples of this study predate the infection). Cell type and time point are not known.

This clonotype was counted a few times. The chain has TRBV5-5 and TRBJ2-5, with D possibly TRBD2 on 5 matching bases. Between the trimmed V and J ends, which lost 6 bases and 5 bases, there was a span of 14 bases. The germline CDR1 and CDR2 sequences are SGHKS and YYEKEE (reference sequence). The CDR3 is made up of 13 amino acids. The CDR3: CASTLVPGETQYF. The CDR3 nucleotides are TGTGCCAGCACCCTAGTCCCGGGGGAGACCCAGTACTTC.

The chain couples TRBV24-1 to TRBJ1-2, with D uncertain. V was trimmed by 4 bases and J by 4 bases, leaving 12 bases between them. The CDR3 runs to 14 residues. Germline V gene data show CDR1 as KGHDR and CDR2 as SFDVKD. CDR3 amino acids: CATSEAGEGYGYTF. In DNA form, the CDR3 reads TGTGCCACCAGTGAAGCCGGGGAGGGCTATGGCTACACCTTC.

This clonotype was detected only a few times. This chain connects TRBV24-1 to TRBJ2-3; 9 nucleotides agree with TRBD2. The CDR3 is 17 residues long. The V and J ends lost 3 bases and 0 bases, in that order; junction bases with no gene match: 6. Per germline, CDR1 KGHDR and CDR2 SFDVKD. CDR3 sequence: CATSDRLAGTSTDTQYF. The CDR3 region has the DNA TGTGCCACCAGTGATCGGCTAGCGGGAACAAGCACAGATACGCAGTATTTT.